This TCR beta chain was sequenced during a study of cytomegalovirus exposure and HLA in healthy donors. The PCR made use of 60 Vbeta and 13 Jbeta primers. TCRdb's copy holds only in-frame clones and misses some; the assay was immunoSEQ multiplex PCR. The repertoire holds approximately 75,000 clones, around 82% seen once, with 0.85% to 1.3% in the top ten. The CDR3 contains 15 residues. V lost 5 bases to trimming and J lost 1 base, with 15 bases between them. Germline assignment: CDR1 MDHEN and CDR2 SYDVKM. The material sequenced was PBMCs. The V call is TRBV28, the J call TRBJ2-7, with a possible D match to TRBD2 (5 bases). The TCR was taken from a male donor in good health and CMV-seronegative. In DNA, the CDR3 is TGTGCCAGCAGTAACAGCGGATTACCATCCTACGAGCAGTACTTC. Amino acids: CASSNSGLPSYEQYF.